This TCR beta chain is drawn from a study of cytomegalovirus exposure and HLA in healthy donors (TCRdb year 2017). With respect to the entire study: The 500 to 700 repertoires of the first cohort and the 120 validation repertoires were produced on the same platform, according to a later analysis. The study combined high-throughput TCR immunosequencing, statistical association of individual TCRs with disease status, and machine learning to predict cytomegalovirus infection status. The study was designed to test whether signatures of past pathogen exposure could be identified by cataloging public T cell receptors. A separate validation cohort of 100 to 150 different subjects was used in addition to the 666-subject first cohort.

With regard to this clone: The specificity of this receptor is unknown. Base qualities are not at hand, and no much larger clone is one base apart.

Results the study describes overall, beyond this receptor: Most TCR sequences were observed very rarely across donors, whereas some public TCRs were present in many individuals. Of the cluster scores, approximately 94% were above 0 in a later analysis, which found that TCRs clustered in the first cohort also tended to co-occur in the approximately 130 validation repertoires. All 120 or so repertoires were used to score co-occurrence in the validation cohort in a later analysis, because that analysis had no HLA typing for the cohort. Cytomegalovirus status was reported to be diagnosed by the classifier with high specificity and sensitivity in both the original and validation cohorts. The authors suggested that the approach could potentially be extended to other disease states and immunological phenotypes. In vitro tests confirmed that a few of the cytomegalovirus-associated TCR beta chains recognize cytomegalovirus antigens. The study gave a list of around 170 TCR beta chains associated with cytomegalovirus.

The receptor library was made with the immunoSEQ multiplex PCR assay. In the original analysis: A statistical classification framework was built for diagnosing cytomegalovirus status from the catalog of TCR beta chain sequences. TCRdb retrieved this table from immuneACCESS and kept in-frame rearrangements only. Not all clones are present; in checked studies, unresolved V genes account for under half, and no reason is known for the remainder. V, J and clone size are those of that table, while D and trimming were read from the DNA. Recorded for this sample are a few hundred thousand clones; roughly 90% of them occurred a single time. More than 0.8% of the sample belongs to the ten largest clones. The cysteine opens and the phenylalanine closes a CDR3 of 14 amino acids. The only DNA kept is the CDR3, 42 bases in frame from the first base. Trimming leaves V shorter by 5 bases and J shorter by 4 bases, with the junction holding 7 bases beyond the gene matches. Based on the germline V gene (reference sequence), the CDR1 and CDR2 sequences are SEHNR and FQNEAQ.

The donors were included in the validation cohort of roughly 130 subjects, a group kept apart from the roughly 670-subject first cohort. The sequence was obtained from a woman aged 18-29 years in good health and CMV-seronegative. The specimen was PBMCs. Rearrangement joined TRBV7-9 to TRBJ1-2, with TRBD1 matching 7 junction bases. The sequenced DNA: TGTGCCAGCAGCACTACAGGGGAACCCTATGGCTACACCTTC. Translated, this is CASSTTGEPYGYTF.